Described below is a single T cell receptor beta chain sequence and its context. Its antigen is unidentified. This specimen belongs to a study of graft-versus-host responses after intestinal transplantation. Study overall: As for transplant type, recipients had multivisceral, liver-intestinal, or isolated intestinal grafts. Anti-thymocyte globulin induction preceded approximately three years of tacrolimus and steroid maintenance in all recipients. Study findings and constraints: Graft-versus-host to host-versus-graft clonal ratios in allografts were high in patients with graft-donor T cell macrochimerism. Declines in HvG clones occurring early post-transplant were associated with peak circulating GvH clone levels.

Profiled with immunoSEQ multiplex PCR; TCRdb holds only in-frame clones, not every one. The sample carries 65,000 to 85,000 clones, roughly 87% recorded once. The CDR3 is 15 residues long. Germline CDR1 reads LNHDA; CDR2 reads SQIVND (reference sequence). The germline V and J ends were trimmed by 3 bases and 2 bases, with 14 bases remaining between them. V gene TRBV19 combines with J gene TRBJ2-7; D remains ambiguous. This TCR came from a human donor who was the organ donor for an intestinal transplant. Sequencing was performed on unstimulated CD8+ T cells sorted from spleen or lymph node cells, taken before transplant. The DNA for the CDR3 is TGTGCCAGTAGTATTGGACCCACCTTTACCTACGAGCAGTACTTC. Its protein product is CASSIGPTFTYEQYF.